This passage covers 25 T cell receptor beta chains from one sample sequenced in a study of CD8+ T cells in alopecia areata (dated by TCRdb to the late 2010s). Library preparation was by the immunoSEQ multiplex PCR assay. RNA was extracted from all samples and reverse transcribed into cDNA, which served as template for TCR sequencing. TCRdb limited this immuneACCESS table to in-frame rearrangements with V and J called. A share of clones is missing; checked studies link under half to unresolved V genes, and the rest is unexplained. The sample table shows some 190,000 clones, and approximately 72% are seen once. The biggest ten clones account for 0.95% to 1.5% of the sample. Explained via the paper, the treatment or condition label denotes: oral pan-JAK inhibitor, 5-10 mg twice daily. The starting material was CD4+ T cells sorted from blood, obtained at approximately week 44, from a patient treated with tofacitinib. The source of these receptors is a human donor with alopecia areata.

This chain joins TRBV9 and TRBJ2-6; unclear D gene. Looked up from germline, CDR1 is SGDLS and CDR2 is YYNGEE. The CDR3 sequence is 13 residues long. Trimming left V 4 bases short and J 1 base short, with 3 bases between. CDR3 coding DNA: TGTGCCAGCAGCCCATCTGGGGCCAACGTCCTGACTTTC. It is translated as CASSPSGANVLTF.

The V and J genes are TRBV5-6 and TRBJ1-2, with D possibly being TRBD1 (5 bases). Trimming pared 4 bases from V and 4 bases from J, leaving 20 bases between. Germline lookup yields CDR1 SGHDT and CDR2 YYEEEE. The CDR3 has 16 amino acids. The CDR3: CASSPVGPAGVYGYTF. The CDR3 DNA sequence: TGTGCCAGCAGCCCCGTGGGGCCCGCTGGAGTCTATGGCTACACCTTC. The whole variable domain, remainder taken from reference TRBV5-6 and TRBJ1-2, is DAGVTQSPTHLIKTRGQQVTLRCSPKSGHDTVSWYQQALGQGPQFIFQYYEEEERQRGNFPDRFSGHQFPNYSSELNVNALLLGDSALYLCASSPVGPAGVYGYTFGSGTRLTVV.

This clone was recorded only once. V gene TRBV11-2 combines with J gene TRBJ1-1; D possibly corresponds to TRBD1 (5 bases). V was cut by 5 bases and J by 0 bases, with 13 bases left in between. Germline CDR1 is SGHAT and CDR2 is FQNNGV. This CDR3 has 15 residues. CDR3 bases: TGTGCCAGCAGCCCTAGGACATATATGAACACTGAAGCTTTCTTT. Protein product: CASSPRTYMNTEAFF. The full variable domain, with the rest looked up from reference TRBV11-2 and TRBJ1-1, is EAGVAQSPRYKIIEKRQSVAFWCNPISGHATLYWYQQILGQGPKLLIQFQNNGVVDDSQLPKDRFSAERLKGVDSTLKIQPAKLEDSAVYLCASSPRTYMNTEAFFGQGTRLTVV.

This clone was detected only once. This rearrangement joins TRBV7-2 to TRBJ2-7; possible D gene TRBD2, 6 bases. CDR3 size: 15 residues. The ends were cut back, 5 bases at V and 3 bases at J, with 17 bases in the middle. In germline, CDR1 is SGHTA, CDR2 FQGNSA. CDR3 region: CASSLHQVEGYEQYF. CDR3 coding DNA: TGTGCCAGCAGCCTTCACCAGGTGGAGGGCTACGAGCAGTACTTC.

Here the CDR3 DNA reads TGCAGACGGGGGTTCTGGGGCTACACCTTC. The encoded protein is CRRGFWGYTF. The rearrangement uses TRBV29-1 and TRBJ1-2, with a possible D match to TRBD1 (5 bases). The germline V gene encodes CDR1 SQVTM and CDR2 ANQGSEA. The CDR3 is 10 residues long.

The chain carries TRBV29-1 and TRBJ2-1, with 13 nucleotides matching TRBD2. Losses at the gene ends were 4 bases for V and 2 bases for J; bases not matched to a gene: 5. The CDR3 sequence is 16 residues long. Germline V gives CDR1 SQVTM, CDR2 ANQGSEA. DNA for the CDR3: TGCAGCGTTGGCCGACTAGCGGGGGGCCCCTACAATGAGCAGTTCTTC. It translates to CSVGRLAGGPYNEQFF.

This clone was recorded a few times. Within the sample, other DNA sequences also encode this same CDR3. This sequence joins TRBV29-1 and TRBJ1-2, with 8 bases lining up with TRBD1. Germline values: CDR1 SQVTM, CDR2 ANQGSEA. The CDR3 runs to 12 residues. V trimming: 5 bases; J trimming: 2 bases; junction bases outside the gene matches: 1. CDR3 residues: CSVWTGNYGYTF. The CDR3, as DNA: TGCAGCGTTTGGACAGGGAACTATGGCTACACCTTC.

This clone appeared a few times. The V call is TRBV10-3, the J call TRBJ1-2, with D unresolved. CDR3 length: 12 residues. V lost 8 bases and J 2 bases, leaving 9 bases between the germline ends. Germline CDR1 ENHRY, CDR2 SYGVKD. The CDR3 nucleotides are TGTGCCATCCCGAATATCAACTATGGCTACACCTTC. This gives the protein CAIPNINYGYTF.

This rearrangement joins TRBV25-1 to TRBJ1-1; a possible D gene is TRBD1 (5 bases). V was cut by 2 bases and J by 4 bases, with 8 bases left in between. This CDR3 has 13 residues. The germline CDR1 and CDR2 sequences are MGHDK and SYGVNS. This chain's CDR3 is CASSEDRTTEAFF. The CDR3, as DNA: TGTGCCAGCAGTGAAGACAGAACCACTGAAGCTTTCTTT.

This clone was counted a single time. This chain uses TRBV10-3 with TRBJ2-7, with TRBD1 identical over 11 bases. The junction had 4 bases not matched to a gene; V was cut back by 7 bases and J by 2 bases. The germline CDR1 and CDR2 sequences are ENHRY and SYGVKD. CDR3 size: 14 residues. The CDR3 DNA reads TGTGCCATCAATGGACAGGGGGCCACCTACGAGCAGTACTTC. It encodes CAINGQGATYEQYF.

The gene calls are TRBV20-1 and TRBJ2-5; D gene ambiguous. Germline assignment: CDR1 DFQATT and CDR2 SNEGSKA (reference sequence). V gave up 5 bases and J gave up 1 base, with 2 bases separating them. The CDR3 covers 10 residues. CDR3 sequence (DNA): TGCAGTGCTGCCCAAGAGACCCAGTACTTC. This translates into CSAAQETQYF.

The rearrangement links TRBV14 to TRBJ2-5; 8 bases line up with TRBD2. V shed 3 bases, J shed 7 bases, and the junction held 7 bases outside the gene matches. CDR3 length equals 14 residues. CDR1 is SGHDN and CDR2 is FVKESK in the germline V gene. This CDR3 is CASSHGLAAATQYF. CDR3 coding DNA: TGTGCCAGCAGCCATGGACTAGCCGCAGCGACCCAGTACTTC.

The CDR3 coding sequence is TGCAGCGTTGAAGGGGTAACCCCGGGAGAGCAGTACTTC. Amino acids: CSVEGVTPGEQYF. The chain joins TRBV29-1 to TRBJ2-7; D is possibly TRBD2 (5 bases). The V and J ends lost 1 base and 7 bases respectively, with 14 bases between them. The CDR3 consists of 13 residues. Per the germline V gene, CDR1 is SQVTM and CDR2 is ANQGSEA.

This clone was picked up one time. Other DNA sequences within the sample encode an identical CDR3. The genes are TRBV29-1 and TRBJ1-1; TRBD1 is a possible D gene (6 bases). V was cut by 3 bases and J by 2 bases, with 10 bases left in between. This CDR3 spans 13 amino acids. Looked up from germline, CDR1 is SQVTM and CDR2 is ANQGSEA. The CDR3 nucleotides read TGCAGCGTTGAGCGGGGGGCAAACACTGAAGCTTTCTTT. This encodes CSVERGANTEAFF. Full variable domain (remainder filled in from reference TRBV29-1 and TRBJ1-1): SAVISQKPSRDICQRGTSLTIQCQVDSQVTMMFWYRQQPGQSLTLIATANQGSEATYESGFVIDKFPISRPNLTFSTLTVSNMSPEDSSIYLCSVERGANTEAFFGQGTRLTVV.

The chain is built from TRBV4-1 and TRBJ1-1, with D unclear. From germline, CDR1 is MGHRA and CDR2 YSYEKL. The CDR3 length is 16 residues. V dropped 2 bases and J dropped 0 bases, with 13 bases sitting between them. Here the CDR3 DNA reads TGCGCCAGCAGCCAACTTGAGGGTCATATGAACACTGAAGCTTTCTTT. Protein product: CASSQLEGHMNTEAFF.

This clone appeared a single time. This chain joins TRBV29-1 and TRBJ1-1; D unresolved. CDR1 and CDR2 (germline): SQVTM, ANQGSEA. The CDR3 extends over 12 amino acids. V was shortened by 5 bases and J by 0 bases, with 7 bases between the two germline ends. The CDR3 region has the DNA TGCAGCGTTAAGTTCTTGAACACTGAAGCTTTCTTT. As protein: CSVKFLNTEAFF.

CDR3 sequence: CATSLPGRGPTNQPQHF. The CDR3 nucleotides are TGTGCCACCAGCCTACCGGGACGAGGACCAACAAATCAGCCCCAGCATTTT. The rearrangement links TRBV15 to TRBJ1-5; D perhaps matches TRBD1 (5 bases). Per germline, CDR1 LNHNV and CDR2 YYDKDF (reference sequence). The ends were cut back, 5 bases at V and 4 bases at J, with 21 bases in the middle. CDR3 length: 17 amino acids. The complete variable domain, with remaining parts taken from reference TRBV15 and TRBJ1-5, reads DAMVIQNPRYQVTQFGKPVTLSCSQTLNHNVMYWYQQKSSQAPKLLFHYYDKDFNNEADTPDNFQSRRPNTSFCFLDIRSPGLGDTAMYLCATSLPGRGPTNQPQHFGDGTRLSIL.

This clone occurred a few times. The CDR3 nucleotides read TGTGCCAGCAGCTTAGTAGCGGGGGCCACAGATACGCAGTATTTT. Translation: CASSLVAGATDTQYF. The genes are TRBV7-2 and TRBJ2-3; the match to TRBD2 covers 9 bases. CDR1 is SGHTA, CDR2 FQGNSA, per germline. V trimming: 1 base; J trimming: 2 bases; junction bases outside the gene matches: 1. The CDR3 has 15 amino acids.

CDR3 nucleotides: TGTGCCAGCAGCCGGTGGGGGGCATACGAGCAGTACTTC. It codes for CASSRWGAYEQYF. V gene TRBV25-1 combines with J gene TRBJ2-7, with D possibly called TRBD1 or TRBD2 (6 bases each). V shed 6 bases and J shed 4 bases, with 13 bases lying between them. Per the germline V gene, CDR1 is MGHDK and CDR2 is SYGVNS. CDR3 length: 13 residues.

The sample holds one count of this clone. Other nucleotide sequences from this sample produce the same CDR3. V gene TRBV29-1 combines with J gene TRBJ1-5; D is undetermined. The V gene's germline CDR1 is SQVTM and CDR2 ANQGSEA. The CDR3 totals 13 residues. The V gene lost 4 bases and the J gene lost 2 bases, with 9 bases spanning the gap. CDR3 DNA: TGCAGCGTTGGGGGTGATGGCAATCAGCCCCAGCATTTT. This encodes CSVGGDGNQPQHF.

The chain combines TRBV27 with TRBJ1-1; no firm D call. The V gene's germline CDR1 is MNHEY and CDR2 SMNVEV (reference sequence). The V and J ends lost 3 bases and 6 bases respectively, with 11 bases between them. The CDR3 is 13 residues long. The CDR3 DNA reads TGTGCCAGCAGTTTCCTGGGGTCCCCTGAAGCTTTCTTT. Protein product: CASSFLGSPEAFF.

This chain uses TRBV5-6 with TRBJ2-1, with no clear D. Between the trimmed V and J ends, which lost 0 bases and 10 bases, there was a span of 11 bases. The CDR3 has 13 amino acids. Germline CDR1 is SGHDT and CDR2 is YYEEEE. The CDR3 reads CASSLVGRREQFF. CDR3 coding DNA: TGTGCCAGCAGCTTGGTTGGGCGTCGGGAGCAGTTCTTC.

This CDR3 reads CASSLSGLRNEQFF. Here the CDR3 DNA reads TGTGCCAGCAGCCTCTCGGGGCTAAGGAATGAGCAGTTCTTC. The chain combines TRBV7-6 with TRBJ2-1, with D tentatively TRBD1 or TRBD2 (5 bases each). This CDR3 spans 14 amino acids. The germline gives CDR1 SGHVS, CDR2 FNYEAQ. Trimming took off 5 bases at V and 7 bases at J, with 15 bases between the two ends.

This clone was detected a few times. The chain uses TRBV29-1 and TRBJ2-5; 10 bases are a match to TRBD2. Germline V gives CDR1 SQVTM, CDR2 ANQGSEA. The V segment lost 7 bases and the J segment 4 bases; nucleotides outside the gene matches: 21. The CDR3 is 18 amino acids. CDR3 DNA: TGCAGCGCCCGTCCCTATAGCGGGGGGCTACTATCATCAGAGACCCAGTACTTC. It translates to CSARPYSGGLLSSETQYF.

This clone has a handful of counts. CDR3: CASSVSRYTEAFF. For the CDR3, the DNA is TGTGCCAGCAGCGTATCGCGATACACTGAAGCTTTCTTT. The chain recombines TRBV9 with TRBJ1-1, with D hard to call. Trimming pared 1 base from V and 3 bases from J, leaving 7 bases between. The germline CDR1 and CDR2 sequences are SGDLS and YYNGEE. The CDR3 runs to 13 residues.